The present T cell receptor beta chain was sequenced within a study of T-cell reconstitution after alpha-beta-depleted transplantation in children. Researchers prepared the TCRbeta library using unique molecular identifiers, the study reports. TCRdb recomputed calls from the PCR reads with MiXCR, one row per CDR3 protein. Of fewer than 400,000 distinct CDR3 sequences detected, just over 20% appear once; the ten largest clones hold around 4%. This clonotype was counted a few times. With 2 bases removed from V and 0 bases from J, the gap between germline ends came to 11 bases. Germline CDR1 SNHLY, CDR2 FYNNEI. This CDR3 has 15 residues.

The chain is built from TRBV2 and TRBJ2-7; D possibly corresponds to TRBD1 (5 bases). Sample: PBMCs from the stem cell graft donor, taken from the stem cell graft. This clonotype originated in a human donor who donated a stem cell graft to a child with acute myeloid leukemia. CDR3 residues: CASSERPRGSYEQYF. For the CDR3, the DNA is TGTGCCAGCAGTGAACGGCCAAGGGGCTCCTACGAGCAGTACTTC.